Listed here are 22 T cell receptor beta chains from one sample, sequenced in a study of blood T cell repertoires in COVID-19. TCRdb keeps only in-frame clones here, not all; method: immunoSEQ multiplex PCR. The data hold some 190,000 clones, with about 80% observed a single time. Sequencing input: PBMCs or T cells enriched from blood (not recorded which). The receptors were gathered from a man between 60 and 75 years old who had been exposed to COVID-19.

The chain combines TRBV5-1 with TRBJ2-7; a weak D match, TRBD1 (5 bases). The CDR3 totals 14 residues. CDR1 is SGHRS and CDR2 is YFSETQ in the germline V gene. Deletions cut 0 bases from V and 0 bases from J, with 7 bases between. CDR3 in amino acids: CASSLDQGSYEQYF. The CDR3 DNA follows: TGCGCCAGCAGCTTGGACCAGGGCTCCTACGAGCAGTACTTC.

This chain links TRBV7-3 with TRBJ2-1; TRBD1 agrees at 9 bases. V lost 5 bases to trimming and J lost 8 bases; unmatched junction nucleotides: 10. Germline V gene lookup returns CDR1 SGHTA and CDR2 FQGTGA. The CDR3 spans 15 residues. The CDR3 DNA reads as TGTGCCAGCAGCCAAACCGGGACAGGGAGACATGAGCAGTTCTTC. It specifies CASSQTGTGRHEQFF.

The chain combines TRBV7-2 with TRBJ1-5; TRBD1 agrees at 8 bases. CDR1 is SGHTA and CDR2 is FQGNSA in the germline V gene. The CDR3 has 14 amino acids. The ends lost 5 bases at V and 8 bases at J; junction bases unmatched: 8. The CDR3 DNA sequence: TGTGCCAGCAGCCCACAGGGGGATAGAGAGCCCCAGCATTTT. Its protein product is CASSPQGDREPQHF.

The chain carries TRBV5-4 and TRBJ2-1, with D maybe TRBD2 (6 bases). Deletions cut 0 bases from V and 5 bases from J, with 12 bases between. The length of the CDR3 is 15 residues. The germline CDR1 and CDR2 sequences are SGHNT and YYREEE (reference sequence). CDR3 sequence: CASSLDPGSNNEQFF. The CDR3 nucleotides read TGTGCCAGCAGCTTGGACCCCGGGAGCAACAATGAGCAGTTCTTC.

This clone has at least ten counts. The rearrangement joins TRBV29-1 to TRBJ2-2, with no clear D. Germline loops: CDR1 SQVTM, CDR2 ANQGSEA. The CDR3 spans 14 residues. Trimming removed 4 bases from V and 3 bases from J, with 12 bases in between. This CDR3 reads CSVGRRIDTGELFF. For the CDR3, the DNA is TGCAGCGTTGGGAGACGGATCGACACCGGGGAGCTGTTTTTT.

J is TRBJ1-3 and V is TRBV15, with a tentative D call TRBD1 (5 bases). The CDR3 length is 13 residues. Trimming removed 3 bases at V and 4 bases at J, with 7 bases between. CDR1 and CDR2 from the germline V gene are LNHNV and YYDKDF (reference sequence). CDR3 region: CATSRGRGNTIYF. The CDR3 DNA reads as TGTGCCACCAGCAGGGGGCGAGGAAACACCATATATTTT.

This clone was seen only once. Compared with germline, one end of the junction differs, possibly owing to a read error. The genes are TRBV19 and TRBJ2-7; D not certain. CDR3 size: 13 residues. Germline CDR1 and CDR2: LNHDA and SQIVND (reference sequence). DNA for the CDR3: TGTGCCAGTAGTATACAGGCTACCTACGGGCAGTACTTC. Its protein is CASSIQATYGQYF.

This rearrangement joins TRBV13 to TRBJ2-6, with a possible D match to TRBD1 (6 bases). The V end lost 2 bases, the J end lost 0 bases, and 17 bases lay between the germline ends. Germline CDR1 reads PRHDT; CDR2 reads FYEKMQ (reference sequence). The CDR3 has 19 amino acids. DNA of the CDR3: TGTGCCAGCAGCTTAAGTATGAACAGGGTAGGCTCTGGGGCCAACGTCCTGACTTTC. It translates to CASSLSMNRVGSGANVLTF.

CDR3 residues: CASSPGQGAYEQYF. As DNA, the CDR3 is TGTGCCAGCAGCCCCGGACAGGGGGCCTACGAGCAGTACTTC. The gene calls are TRBV5-6 and TRBJ2-7; 10 nucleotides align to TRBD1. V gave up 4 bases and J gave up 2 bases; unmatched junction bases: 3. Germline CDR1 reads SGHDT; CDR2 reads YYEEEE. This CDR3 has 14 amino acids.

This chain connects TRBV30 to TRBJ1-2, with D possibly matching TRBD1 (6 bases). Germline lookup yields CDR1 GTSNPN and CDR2 SVGIG (reference sequence). The CDR3 is 13 amino acids. Trimming took off 2 bases at V and 5 bases at J, with 12 bases between the two ends. DNA of the CDR3: TGTGCCTGGAGTTCGACAGGAGCTTATGGCTACACCTTC. It translates to CAWSSTGAYGYTF.

The rearrangement uses TRBV28 and TRBJ1-5, with D uncertain. The CDR3 totals 14 residues. Trimming removed 2 bases from V and 7 bases from J, with 12 bases in between. Germline lookup yields CDR1 MDHEN and CDR2 SYDVKM. CDR3: CASSLGGFRQPQHF. CDR3 bases: TGTGCCAGCAGTTTAGGCGGCTTTCGGCAGCCCCAGCATTTT. The variable domain in full, completed from reference TRBV28 and TRBJ1-5, reads DVKVTQSSRYLVKRTGEKVFLECVQDMDHENMFWYRQDPGLGLRLIYFSYDVKMKEKGDIPEGYSVSREKKERFSLILESASTNQTSMYLCASSLGGFRQPQHFGDGTRLSIL.

The chain carries TRBV10-3 and TRBJ2-1; TRBD2 matches 7 bases. The J segment lost 4 bases and the V segment lost 0 bases, leaving 9 bases of the junction unmatched. This CDR3 contains 17 residues. CDR1 is ENHRY, CDR2 SYGVKD, per germline. The CDR3 nucleotides read TGTGCCATCAGTGAGTCGATGGCGGGAGCGACTTACAATGAGCAGTTCTTC. It yields the protein CAISESMAGATYNEQFF.

The J gene is TRBJ2-3, the V gene TRBV5-1; 8 bases are shared with TRBD1. This CDR3 is 13 amino acids long. Per germline, CDR1 SGHRS and CDR2 YFSETQ. Trimming removed 4 bases from V and 4 bases from J; junction bases left unmatched: 2. CDR3 nucleotide sequence: TGCGCCAGCAGCCCACAGGGGGCAGATACGCAGTATTTT. This codes for CASSPQGADTQYF.

Only one count was recorded for this clone. This chain uses TRBV2 with TRBJ2-1, with TRBD1 matching over 9 bases. Trimming took 1 base from V and 4 from J; bases not matched to a gene: 5. The CDR3 runs 16 residues. The V gene's germline CDR1 is SNHLY and CDR2 FYNNEI. In DNA, the CDR3 is TGTGCCAGCAGTGAAGGGGGACAGGGAGGGTACAATGAGCAGTTCTTC. Its translation is CASSEGGQGGYNEQFF.

This chain connects TRBV12-3 or TRBV12-4 to TRBJ2-3; 7 positions match TRBD2. The length of the CDR3 is 13 residues. J gave up 3 bases and V 8 bases, and 5 bases lay outside the gene matches. The CDR3 DNA follows: TGTGCCAGCCAGGGTAGCGGGACAGATACGCAGTATTTT. Translation: CASQGSGTDTQYF.

The rearrangement links TRBV5-1 to TRBJ2-2, with 10 bases fitting TRBD2. Germline V gene data show CDR1 as SGHRS and CDR2 as YFSETQ. The CDR3 covers 15 residues. V lost 1 base to trimming and J lost 7 bases; unmatched junction nucleotides: 4. CDR3 in amino acids: CASSLSSGSHGELFF. CDR3 DNA: TGCGCCAGCAGCTTGTCTAGCGGGAGTCACGGGGAGCTGTTTTTT.

V is TRBV23-1 and J is TRBJ1-5; TRBD1 aligns across 9 bases. TRBV23-1 is given ORF status, its function remaining uncertain. The CDR3 extends over 19 amino acids. Losses at the gene ends were 3 bases for V and 4 bases for J; bases not matched to a gene: 16. As DNA, the CDR3 is TGCGCCAGCAGTCACCCCGGACAGGGGCCGTCTCAACGGAATCAGCCCCAGCATTTT. It yields the protein CASSHPGQGPSQRNQPQHF.

The chain carries TRBV5-1 and TRBJ1-5, with D perhaps matching TRBD1 (6 bases). The CDR3 spans 15 residues. With 4 bases removed from V and 3 bases from J, the gap between germline ends came to 14 bases. Germline CDR1 and CDR2: SGHRS and YFSETQ. Here the CDR3 reads CASSLGQPPNQPQHF. In nucleotides, the CDR3 is TGCGCCAGCAGCCTAGGACAGCCACCCAATCAGCCCCAGCATTTT.

There are a few counts of this clone. At the DNA level, this CDR3 is encoded by other sequences in the same sample as well. This chain uses TRBV29-1 with TRBJ2-7; D remains unclear. The V gene lost 7 bases and the J gene lost 0 bases, with 7 bases spanning the gap. The CDR3 contains 11 residues. From germline, CDR1 is SQVTM and CDR2 ANQGSEA. The CDR3 region has the DNA TGCAGCGCGCTTAGCTCCTACGAGCAGTACTTC. This encodes CSALSSYEQYF.

This clone was seen a few times. The rearrangement joins TRBV28 to TRBJ2-1; no clear D gene. Germline CDR1 reads MDHEN; CDR2 reads SYDVKM. This CDR3 has 14 amino acids. V was shortened by 6 bases and J by 0 bases, with 9 bases between the two germline ends. The CDR3 DNA sequence: TGTGCCAGCAGGATTCCGGGCTCCTACAATGAGCAGTTCTTC. It is translated as CASRIPGSYNEQFF.

This chain joins TRBV24-1 and TRBJ1-2; TRBD1 matches at 12 bases. CDR3 size: 18 residues. Germline V gives CDR1 KGHDR, CDR2 SFDVKD. After removal of 3 bases from V and 4 bases from J, the junction contained 11 bases not matched to a gene. CDR3 sequence reads: CATSDPSPGTGGIYGYTF. CDR3 DNA: TGTGCCACCAGTGATCCTTCCCCCGGGACAGGGGGCATCTATGGCTACACCTTC.

Comments on this clone: A read error may be the cause here, since a much bigger clone is one base away. The chain is built from TRBV27 and TRBJ2-2; 7 nucleotides line up with TRBD1. From germline, CDR1 is MNHEY and CDR2 SMNVEV (reference sequence). J was trimmed by 3 bases and V by 5 bases; bases with no gene match: 0. This CDR3 region has 13 residues. The CDR3 DNA reads as TGTGCCAGCAGTACAGGGGACACCGGGGAGCTGTTTTTT. This sequence encodes CASSTGDTGELFF.